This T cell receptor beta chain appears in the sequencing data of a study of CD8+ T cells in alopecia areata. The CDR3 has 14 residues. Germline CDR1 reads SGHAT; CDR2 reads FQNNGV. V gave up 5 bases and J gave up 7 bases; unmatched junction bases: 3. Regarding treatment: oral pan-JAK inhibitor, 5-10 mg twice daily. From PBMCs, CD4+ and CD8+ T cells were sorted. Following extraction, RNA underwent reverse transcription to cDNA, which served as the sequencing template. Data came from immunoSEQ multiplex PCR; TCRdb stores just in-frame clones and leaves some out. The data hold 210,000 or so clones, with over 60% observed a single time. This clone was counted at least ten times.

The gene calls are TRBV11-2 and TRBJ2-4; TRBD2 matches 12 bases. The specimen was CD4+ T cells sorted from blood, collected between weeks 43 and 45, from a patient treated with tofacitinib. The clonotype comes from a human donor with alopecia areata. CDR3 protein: CASSPTSGGNIQYF. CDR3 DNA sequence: TGTGCCAGCAGCCCGACTAGCGGGGGCAACATTCAGTACTTC.